This entry describes one T cell receptor (beta chain). The antigen is undetermined. This specimen comes from a study of T cell responses to AZD1222 COVID-19 vaccine. Study overall: Pooling covered second doses at about 4 or about 12 weeks. Overall study findings and caveats: Females outnumbered males among donors, who were mostly white British; clonal diversity was possibly underestimated. Distributed over spike, vaccine-associated CD4 TCRs predominated at 160-218 and 743-854. The reported proportion of spike-specific TCRs targeting unmutated variant regions was nearly half.

This CDR3 spans 15 amino acids. The germline CDR1 and CDR2 sequences are LGHNA and YNFKEQ. V lost 5 bases to trimming and J lost 4 bases; unmatched junction nucleotides: 7. The repertoire was sequenced with immunoSEQ multiplex PCR; TCRdb's copy has only in-frame clones and lacks some. Here the sample spans about 120,000 clones, more than 75% being singletons. Sequencing used peripheral blood, obtained on day 0 of AZD1222 vaccination. This receptor was obtained from an adult in good health. The chain combines TRBV4-2 with TRBJ2-5, with TRBD2 matching 10 bases. CDR3 loop: CASSGSSGSPETQYF. As DNA, the CDR3 is TGTGCCAGCAGCGGATCTAGCGGGAGTCCAGAGACCCAGTACTTC.